Below are 15 T cell receptor beta chains sequenced from a single sample in a study of early T cells in non-severe SARS-CoV-2 infection. Each CDR3 protein is one row after TCRdb ran MiXCR on the 5' RACE reads. The sample yields over 70,000 distinct CDR3 sequences, about 14% seen once. Sequences were derived from whole blood, sampled at baseline. These TCRs come from an adult who was a healthcare worker with PCR-confirmed SARS-CoV-2 infection or an uninfected control (not recorded which).

V usage is TRBV3-1 and J usage is TRBJ1-3, with D unresolved. Germline assignment: CDR1 LGHDT and CDR2 YNNKEL (reference sequence). The V end lost 1 base, the J end lost 8 bases, and 9 bases lay between the germline ends. This CDR3 is 13 amino acids long. CDR3: CASSQGPSDTIYF. The CDR3 DNA is TGTGCCAGCAGCCAAGGCCCTTCGGACACCATATATTTT.

This clonotype was seen only a few times. V gene TRBV19 combines with J gene TRBJ1-2, with TRBD1 as a possible D gene (5 bases). The CDR3 totals 14 residues. CDR1 is LNHDA and CDR2 is SQIVND in the germline V gene (reference sequence). V dropped 4 bases and J dropped 0 bases, with 9 bases sitting between them. CDR3 nucleotide sequence: TGTGCCAGTAGTAGTGGACACTCTAACTATGGCTACACCTTC. The encoded protein is CASSSGHSNYGYTF. The complete variable domain, with remaining parts taken from reference TRBV19 and TRBJ1-2, reads DGGITQSPKYLFRKEGQNVTLSCEQNLNHDAMYWYRQDPGQGLRLIYYSQIVNDFQKGDIAEGYSVSREKKESFPLTVTSAQKNPTAFYLCASSSGHSNYGYTFGSGTRLTVV.

This chain links TRBV4-2 with TRBJ2-2, with TRBD1 matching over 8 bases. The CDR3 length is 18 residues. CDR1 is LGHNA and CDR2 is YNFKEQ in the germline V gene. Losses at the gene ends were 2 bases for V and 1 base for J; bases not matched to a gene: 9. CDR3 sequence reads: CASSQQGAFGLNTGELFF. The CDR3, as DNA: TGTGCCAGCAGCCAACAGGGGGCTTTCGGTTTGAACACCGGGGAGCTGTTTTTT.

This clonotype was recorded at least ten times. The chain links TRBV3-1 to TRBJ2-3; D may be TRBD2 (5 bases). The CDR3 spans 13 residues. V shed 2 bases and J shed 8 bases, with 11 bases lying between them. In germline, CDR1 is LGHDT, CDR2 YNNKEL (reference sequence). The CDR3 bases are TGTGCCAGCAGCCAACGGGGAGCTGGTACGCAGTATTTT. Translating gives CASSQRGAGTQYF.

This clonotype was counted only a few times. The chain employs TRBV12-3 or TRBV12-4 and TRBJ2-2; the D gene could be TRBD1 or TRBD2 (5 bases each). V was trimmed by 0 bases and J by 2 bases, leaving 16 bases between them. The CDR3 consists of 18 residues. The CDR3 nucleotides read TGTGCCAGCAGTTTAGCGATAGGGACCGCCATTAACACCGGGGAGCTGTTTTTT. Translating it yields CASSLAIGTAINTGELFF.

This clonotype was seen many times. The J gene is TRBJ1-5, the V gene TRBV19; the D gene is possibly TRBD1 (6 bases). The germline V and J ends were trimmed by 8 bases and 4 bases, with 15 bases remaining between them. The germline gives CDR1 LNHDA, CDR2 SQIVND (reference sequence). The CDR3 consists of 14 residues. The CDR3 sequence: CASGTGLGNQPQHF. Written as DNA, the CDR3 is TGTGCCAGTGGTACAGGGCTTGGAAATCAGCCCCAGCATTTT.

This clonotype has more than one count but fewer than ten. The rearrangement uses TRBV5-4 and TRBJ2-7; D call uncertain. Germline V gene data show CDR1 as SGHNT and CDR2 as YYREEE (reference sequence). The CDR3 is 15 residues long. Trimming shortened V by 3 bases and J by 3 bases, and 16 bases separated the two germline ends. The chain's CDR3 is CASSSGVPGHYEQYF. As DNA, the CDR3 is TGTGCCAGCAGCTCTGGCGTGCCAGGCCACTACGAGCAGTACTTC.

The CDR3: CASSSSGRGGNQPQHF. The CDR3, as DNA: TGTGCCAGCAGCTCTTCAGGGCGCGGAGGCAATCAGCCCCAGCATTTT. The J gene is TRBJ1-5, the V gene TRBV11-2; tentatively, D is TRBD1 (5 bases). The germline V gene encodes CDR1 SGHAT and CDR2 FQNNGV. The V and J ends lost 4 bases and 2 bases respectively, with 15 bases between them. The CDR3 runs 16 residues.

The chain couples TRBV3-1 to TRBJ2-5; D unclear. Germline loops: CDR1 LGHDT, CDR2 YNNKEL (reference sequence). The length of the CDR3 is 13 residues. Trimming removed 8 bases at V and 7 bases at J, with 17 bases between. CDR3 sequence reads: CASEYGRKGTQYF. The CDR3, as DNA: TGTGCCAGCGAATACGGGCGGAAAGGGACCCAGTACTTC.

The chain couples TRBV12-3 or TRBV12-4 to TRBJ1-2; a weak D match, TRBD1 (5 bases). The CDR3 is 13 amino acids. Between the trimmed V and J ends, which lost 5 bases and 1 base, there was a span of 8 bases. CDR3 DNA sequence: TGTGCCAGCAGTGGGGGGAATAACTATGGCTACACCTTC. As protein: CASSGGNNYGYTF.

This clonotype was counted only a few times. This chain connects TRBV12-3 or TRBV12-4 to TRBJ1-5; 7 positions match TRBD1. This CDR3 spans 14 amino acids. With 6 bases clipped from V and 1 base from J, the junction kept 3 bases outside the gene matches. DNA of the CDR3: TGTGCCAGCAGCCTGGGACAGAGCAATCAGCCCCAGCATTTT. It yields the protein CASSLGQSNQPQHF.

The CDR3 region has the DNA TGCAGCGTTGTGACTCGCGGGACTGATACTAGCAAGTATTCCTACAATGAGCAGTTCTTC. It encodes CSVVTRGTDTSKYSYNEQFF. The chain carries TRBV29-1 and TRBJ2-1, with D perhaps matching TRBD2 (6 bases). CDR3 length equals 20 residues. Germline CDR1 is SQVTM and CDR2 is ANQGSEA. V shed 4 bases and J shed 1 base, with 29 bases lying between them.

This sequence joins TRBV7-3 and TRBJ1-6; D possibly corresponds to TRBD1 (5 bases). V was trimmed by 5 bases and J by 2 bases, leaving 13 bases between them. Germline CDR1 is SGHTA and CDR2 is FQGTGA. The CDR3 consists of 16 residues. CDR3 residues: CASSGGVVTYNSPLHF. CDR3 coding DNA: TGTGCCAGCAGCGGAGGGGTTGTAACCTATAATTCACCCCTCCACTTT. Supplemented by reference TRBV7-3 and TRBJ1-6, the full variable domain reads GAGVSQTPSNKVTEKGKYVELRCDPISGHTALYWYRQSLGQGPEFLIYFQGTGAADDSGLPNDRFFAVRPEGSVSTLKIQRTERGDSAVYLCASSGGVVTYNSPLHFGNGTRLTVT.

The rearrangement links TRBV6-6 to TRBJ2-1; D is undetermined. Germline-derived CDR1 and CDR2 are MNHNY and SVGAGI (reference sequence). CDR3 size: 12 residues. The V and J ends lost 10 bases and 1 base respectively, with 8 bases between them. Here the CDR3 reads CATRSSYNEQFF. DNA for the CDR3: TGTGCCACCCGATCATCCTACAATGAGCAGTTCTTC.

This clonotype occurred many times. V and J are TRBV28 and TRBJ2-7, with 9 positions matching TRBD1. Germline V gene lookup returns CDR1 MDHEN and CDR2 SYDVKM. The CDR3 has 16 amino acids. V trimming: 7 bases; J trimming: 6 bases; junction bases outside the gene matches: 16. The CDR3 coding sequence is TGTGCCAGCACTCCCTCCTCGGGACAGGGAGGAGCCGAGCAGTACTTC. Amino acid sequence: CASTPSSGQGGAEQYF.